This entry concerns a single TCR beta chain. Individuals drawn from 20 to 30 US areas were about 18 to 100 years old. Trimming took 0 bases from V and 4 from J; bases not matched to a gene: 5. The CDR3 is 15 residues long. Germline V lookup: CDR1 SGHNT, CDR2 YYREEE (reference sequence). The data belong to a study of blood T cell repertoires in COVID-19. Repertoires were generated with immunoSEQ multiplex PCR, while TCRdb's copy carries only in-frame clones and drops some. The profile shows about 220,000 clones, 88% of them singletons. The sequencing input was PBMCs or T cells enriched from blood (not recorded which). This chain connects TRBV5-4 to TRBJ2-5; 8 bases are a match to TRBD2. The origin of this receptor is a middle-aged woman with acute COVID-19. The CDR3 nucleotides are TGTGCCAGCAGCTTGGCTAGGACTAGCAGAGAGACCCAGTACTTC. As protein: CASSLARTSRETQYF.